The source of this T cell receptor beta chain is a study of identical twins. Template switching created a universal primer site, and the cDNA included unique molecular identifiers. One entry per CDR3 protein, called by TCRdb with MiXCR from the 5' RACE reads. In the table there are hundreds of thousands of distinct CDR3 sequences, over 9% of which are singletons. With 4 bases clipped from V and 3 bases from J, the junction kept 6 bases outside the gene matches. CDR1 is MDHEN, CDR2 SYDVKM, per germline. The CDR3 loop spans 16 amino acids. Study conclusions and caveats: Cord blood beta clonotypes present at high abundance carried fewer insertions; no such pattern appeared in memory repertoires.

This clonotype occurred many times. Its antigen is as yet unknown. The sample also formed part of further work on yellow fever vaccine responses in identical twins.

The receptor was derived from a woman aged 18-29 years in good health. The chain is built from TRBV28 and TRBJ2-3, with 11 bases fitting TRBD2. Material for sequencing was PBMCs. In nucleotides, the CDR3 is TGTGCCAGCAGTTCCTTTAGCGGGAGGGTAACAGATACGCAGTATTTT. It is translated as CASSSFSGRVTDTQYF. Using reference TRBV28 and TRBJ2-3 for the parts outside the CDR3, the full variable domain is DVKVTQSSRYLVKRTGEKVFLECVQDMDHENMFWYRQDPGLGLRLIYFSYDVKMKEKGDIPEGYSVSREKKERFSLILESASTNQTSMYLCASSSFSGRVTDTQYFGPGTRLTVL.